The 7 T cell receptor beta chains given below trace back to one sample, sequenced in a study of blood T cell repertoires in COVID-19 (dated by TCRdb to 2018 to 2020). Library construction relied on the immunoSEQ multiplex PCR assay. TCRdb re-hosts the immuneACCESS table, in-frame sequences only. Its copies lack some clones; in the studies checked, an unresolved V gene accounts for under half of them, and the cause for the rest is not known. The sample records about 300,000 clones, approximately 88% of which are singletons. The ten largest clones add up to 1.7% of the sample. Sequencing was carried out using PBMCs or T cells enriched from blood (not recorded which). Every receptor here comes from a woman aged 40 to 50 who had recovered from COVID-19.

J is TRBJ2-7 and V is TRBV28, with 8 bases that match TRBD1. Trimming removed 4 bases from V and 4 bases from J; junction bases left unmatched: 3. The CDR3 spans 13 residues. Germline CDR1 reads MDHEN; CDR2 reads SYDVKM. In nucleotides, the CDR3 is TGTGCCAGCAGTTACGACAGGGGATACGAGCAGTACTTC. Its protein is CASSYDRGYEQYF.

This chain joins TRBV29-1 and TRBJ1-2, with 9 bases that match TRBD1. Germline CDR1 reads SQVTM; CDR2 reads ANQGSEA. The CDR3 is made up of 15 amino acids. J lost 1 base, V lost 2 bases, and 5 bases had no gene match. CDR3 DNA: TGCAGCGTTGAATATGCGGGACAGGGTAACTATGGCTACACCTTC. Amino acid sequence: CSVEYAGQGNYGYTF.

V is TRBV6-1 and J is TRBJ1-4, with 8 bases that match TRBD1. Germline CDR1 is MNHNS and CDR2 is SASEGT. This CDR3 spans 16 amino acids. Germline trimming cut 4 bases from V and 5 bases from J; bases unmatched to any gene: 9. The CDR3 sequence: CASSGRDRGWNEKLFF. The CDR3 DNA reads as TGTGCCAGCAGTGGAAGAGACAGGGGATGGAATGAAAAACTGTTTTTT.

This chain connects TRBV6-6 to TRBJ2-1; D is possibly TRBD2 (6 bases). Germline CDR1 reads MNHNY; CDR2 reads SVGAGI (reference sequence). Trimming removed 5 bases from V and 8 bases from J, with 13 bases in between. The CDR3 contains 13 residues. DNA for the CDR3: TGTGCCAGCAGTCCGACTAGGAGGTATGAGCAGTTCTTC. Translating gives CASSPTRRYEQFF.

This sequence joins TRBV5-6 and TRBJ2-7; D is perhaps TRBD1 (5 bases). V shed 2 bases and J shed 6 bases, with 15 bases lying between them. CDR1 is SGHDT and CDR2 is YYEEEE in the germline V gene. The CDR3 covers 14 residues. CDR3 nucleotide sequence: TGTGCCAGCAGCTTAAGGCAGGGTTACGGCGAGCAGTACTTC. This translates into CASSLRQGYGEQYF.

This chain joins TRBV5-1 and TRBJ1-1, with D uncertain. With 1 base removed from V and 6 bases from J, the gap between germline ends came to 16 bases. Germline V gene sequence: CDR1 SGHRS, CDR2 YFSETQ. The CDR3 runs to 15 residues. CDR3 DNA: TGCGCCAGCAGCTTGTACGGGGAAAGAGGATCTGAAGCTTTCTTT. Protein: CASSLYGERGSEAFF.

The V and J genes are TRBV7-2 and TRBJ1-4; D gene uncertain. The germline V gene has CDR1 SGHTA and CDR2 FQGNSA. The CDR3 covers 14 residues. Trimming cost V 5 bases and J 4 bases, with 11 bases left between them. Here the CDR3 reads CASSLGPVNEKLFF. The CDR3 DNA reads as TGTGCCAGCAGCCTGGGCCCGGTTAATGAAAAACTGTTTTTT.